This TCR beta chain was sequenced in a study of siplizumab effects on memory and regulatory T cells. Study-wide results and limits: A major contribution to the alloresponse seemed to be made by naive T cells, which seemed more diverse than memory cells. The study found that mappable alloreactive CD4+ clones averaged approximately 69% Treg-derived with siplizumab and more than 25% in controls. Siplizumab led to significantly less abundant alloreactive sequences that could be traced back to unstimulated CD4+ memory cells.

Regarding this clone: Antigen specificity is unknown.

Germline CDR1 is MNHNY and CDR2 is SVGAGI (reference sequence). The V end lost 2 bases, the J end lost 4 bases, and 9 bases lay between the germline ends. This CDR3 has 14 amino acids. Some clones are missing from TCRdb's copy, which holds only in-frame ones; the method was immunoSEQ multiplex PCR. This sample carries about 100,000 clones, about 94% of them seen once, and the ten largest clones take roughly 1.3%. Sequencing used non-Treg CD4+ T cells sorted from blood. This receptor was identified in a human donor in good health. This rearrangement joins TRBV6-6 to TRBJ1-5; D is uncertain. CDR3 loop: CASSYGSMNQPQHF. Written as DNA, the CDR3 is TGTGCCAGCAGTTACGGATCAATGAATCAGCCCCAGCATTTT.